Given below is one TCR beta chain in context. The antigen remains unidentified. Using genomic DNA as the template, TCR beta VDJ and CDR3 profiling was carried out. TCRdb passed the reads through MiXCR, listing each CDR3 protein once. Of 260,000 or so distinct CDR3 sequences in the sample, more than 45% were seen once. The data were taken from a study of CD8+CD57+ T cells in acquired aplastic anemia. The study's findings and limits: Twenty-nine shared CD8+ CDR3s appeared highly expressed within patients' immunodominant clones.

In patients chosen for sequencing, flow cytometry had shown CD8+CD57+ cell expansion. The patients all had a severe acquired aplastic anemia diagnosis. When blood sampling took place, the patients had received no therapy. The trim removed 5 bases at V and 3 bases at J, leaving 7 bases unmatched. The CDR3 length is 15 residues. Germline CDR1 and CDR2: SSHAT and FNYEAQ (reference sequence). V gene TRBV7-7 combines with J gene TRBJ2-1, with 7 positions matching TRBD2. The sequenced sample was sorted CD4+, CD8+, or CD8+CD57+ T cells (not recorded which) from PBMCs. This TCR was sampled from a human donor with aplastic anemia. The CDR3 coding sequence is TGTGCCAGCAGCCCCCGGGCGGGAGACTACAATGAGCAGTTCTTC. Translated, it gives CASSPRAGDYNEQFF. Variable domain in full (rest from reference TRBV7-7 and TRBJ2-1): GAGVSQSPRYKVTKRGQDVTLRCDPISSHATLYWYQQALGQGPEFLTYFNYEAQPDKSGLPSDRFSAERPEGSISTLTIQRTEQRDSAMYRCASSPRAGDYNEQFFGPGTRLTVL.